A selection of T cell receptor beta chains follows, all from one sample in a study of T cell changes during pregnancy in multiple sclerosis. Sequencing used immunoSEQ multiplex PCR; TCRdb keeps in-frame clones, though not all of them. Of around 84,000 clones listed, approximately 95% are singletons. The starting material was peripheral blood, obtained in the second trimester of pregnancy. The receptors come from a female donor in good health, enrolled as a control in a pregnancy study. Each CDR3 is given with its conserved first and last residue. A D gene is named only where the DNA matches it firmly. Where a row states a size, it is once, few, many or the class of an expanded clone; other rows omit it.

TRBJ2-7	.	15	.	TRBV7-8	TGTGCCAGCAGCTCAACCTGGGACAACCCCTACGAGCAGTACTTC	CASSSTWDNPYEQYF
TRBJ2-1	TRBD2	17	.	TRBV15	TGTGCCACCAGCAGAGATCCGACTAGCGGGAGGGCGGGTGAGCAGTTCTTC	CATSRDPTSGRAGEQFF
TRBJ2-7	TRBD2	15	.	TRBV7-2	TGTGCCAGCAGCTTTGGGGGGGATGTCTCCTACGAGCAGTACTTC	CASSFGGDVSYEQYF
TRBJ2-4	TRBD1	15	.	TRBV28	TGTGCCAGCAGTCCTCCGGGACAGGGAGTAGACATTCAGTACTTC	CASSPPGQGVDIQYF
TRBJ2-1	TRBD1	16	.	TRBV11-3	TGTGCCAGCAGCCTGAACAGGGGGGTCTCCTACAATGAGCAGTTCTTC	CASSLNRGVSYNEQFF
TRBJ2-2	.	15	once	TRBV6-6	TGTGCCAGCAGTTGGGGGAGGACCGTTGGCGGGGAGCTGTTTTTT	CASSWGRTVGGELFF
TRBJ1-5	.	13	.	TRBV4-1	TGCGCCAGCAGCCAAGAGTTAGGGAGGCCCCAGCATTTT	CASSQELGRPQHF
TRBJ1-1	.	14	.	TRBV27	TGTGCCAGCAGTCTCTCGAGGGCCTCCCCGGGTGCTTTCTTT	CASSLSRASPGAFF
TRBJ2-3	.	13	.	TRBV21-1	TGTGCCAGCATATACAGGGCGGCAGATACGCAGTATTTT	CASIYRAADTQYF
TRBJ2-5	.	16	.	TRBV28	TGTGCCAGCAGTTCAACCGGGGGATCGATTCAAGAGACCCAGTACTTC	CASSSTGGSIQETQYF
TRBJ2-3	.	14	.	TRBV7-2	TGTGCCAGCAGCGCCGGCGGATACACAGATACGCAGTATTTT	CASSAGGYTDTQYF
TRBJ2-7	.	15	.	TRBV6-1	TGTGCCAGCAGTGACCAAATGGGGAGCTCCTACGAGCAGTACTTC	CASSDQMGSSYEQYF
TRBJ2-6	.	15	.	TRBV5-6	TGTGCCAGCAGCTTGGGGGACTTCCGAGCCAACGTCCTGACTTTC	CASSLGDFRANVLTF
TRBJ2-7	.	16	.	TRBV2	TGTGCCAGCAGTGAAATAACGGCGACCGGGAGAGGCGAGCAGTACTTC	CASSEITATGRGEQYF
TRBJ2-2	.	14	.	TRBV9	TGTGCCAGCAGCGTAGCTGTCGGTGCCGGGGAGCTGTTTTTT	CASSVAVGAGELFF
TRBJ2-7	TRBD1	15	.	TRBV27	TGTGCCAGCAGTTTAACGGGCCAGGGGGCGTACGAGCAGTACTTC	CASSLTGQGAYEQYF
TRBJ2-7	.	15	.	TRBV6-6	TGTGCCAGCAGTGACGCACCGGGACCCAGGGGCGAGCAGTACTTC	CASSDAPGPRGEQYF
TRBJ1-1	.	14	.	TRBV19	TGTGCCACCAGGGAACAGTACACGAACACTGAAGCTTTCTTT	CATREQYTNTEAFF
TRBJ2-7	.	16	once	TRBV7-6	TGTGCCAGCAGCTTGGGGGCCGGGGAAATAGGCGACAAGCAGTACTTC	CASSLGAGEIGDKQYF
TRBJ2-5	.	21	.	TRBV10-3	TGTGCCATCAGTGAGTCGCTTAAATCGCGGGGAGTGTCGGCAGAACAAGAGACCCAGTACTTC	CAISESLKSRGVSAEQETQYF
TRBJ1-1	.	13	once	TRBV5-6	TGTGCCAGCAGCCGGACACGGAACACTGAAGCTTTCTTT	CASSRTRNTEAFF
TRBJ2-3	.	15	.	TRBV6-1	TGTGCCAGCAGCTTCACAGGGTTGCGCACAGATACGCAGTATTTT	CASSFTGLRTDTQYF
TRBJ2-1	TRBD1	15	.	TRBV27	TGTGCCAGCAGTTTAAACAGGGGAAAGGGCAATGAGCAGTTCTTC	CASSLNRGKGNEQFF
TRBJ1-1	TRBD1	12	.	TRBV29-1	TGCAGCCCTAGCAGGGGGGTGGATGAAGCTTTCTTT	CSPSRGVDEAFF
TRBJ1-4	.	14	.	TRBV19	TGTGCCAGTAGTAATACAGCCTTTAATGAAAAACTGTTTTTT	CASSNTAFNEKLFF
TRBJ2-7	.	16	.	TRBV27	TGTGCCAGCAGTTTAGGAGCGGGTCTAGCTAGGAGCGAGCAGTACTTC	CASSLGAGLARSEQYF
TRBJ1-2	.	13	.	TRBV28	TGTGCCTCCTCCTTTTCCGGGAGTCATGGCTACACCTTC	CASSFSGSHGYTF
TRBJ2-1	TRBD2	16	.	TRBV28	TGTGCCAGCAGTCTCTGGACTAGCGCAACCTACAATGAGCAGTTCTTC	CASSLWTSATYNEQFF
TRBJ2-7	TRBD1	14	once	TRBV5-1	TGCGCCAGCAGCTTACAGGGGGCGGTCTACGAGCAGTACTTC	CASSLQGAVYEQYF
TRBJ2-7	.	15	.	TRBV28	TGTGCCAGCAGTTTTTGGGGACTCAGCTCCTACGAGCAGTACTTC	CASSFWGLSSYEQYF
TRBJ2-7	.	15	.	TRBV5-1	TGCGCCAGCAGCTTGGACGCGACTGCCTCCTACGAGCAGTACTTC	CASSLDATASYEQYF
TRBJ1-5	.	15	.	TRBV28	TGTGCCAGCAGTTTCAATTGGGGAGCGGGTCAGCCCCAGCATTTT	CASSFNWGAGQPQHF
TRBJ2-3	TRBD2	14	.	TRBV9	TGTGCCAGCCAACTAGCGGGGACCACAGATACGCAGTATTTT	CASQLAGTTDTQYF
TRBJ2-3	.	17	.	TRBV7-9	TGTGCCAGCAGGGCCTTCTGGCGGGACCGAGCGGGAGATACGCAGTATTTT	CASRAFWRDRAGDTQYF
TRBJ2-1	.	14	.	TRBV18	TGTGCCAGCTCACCATCAGCCGGGTACAATGAGCAGTTCTTC	CASSPSAGYNEQFF
TRBJ1-1	TRBD1	16	.	TRBV19	TGTGCCAGTAGCTCCGGGACAGGGGGCGTCAACACTGAAGCTTTCTTT	CASSSGTGGVNTEAFF
TRBJ1-3	TRBD1	14	.	TRBV28	TGTGCCAGCAGTTTGGGGACAGCTGGAAACACCATATATTTT	CASSLGTAGNTIYF
TRBJ2-1	TRBD1	13	.	TRBV7-9	TGTGCCAGCAGCTGGGGACCGGGACAGGGGAAGTTCTTC	CASSWGPGQGKFF
TRBJ2-1	TRBD2	15	.	TRBV5-1	TGCGCCAGCAGCTTGATAGCGGGTTCCTACAATGAGCAGTTCTTC	CASSLIAGSYNEQFF
TRBJ2-7	TRBD2	15	.	TRBV27	TGTGCCAGCAGGGTGACTAGCGGGGGGATCTACGAGCAGTACTTC	CASRVTSGGIYEQYF
TRBJ1-6	.	15	.	TRBV6-1	TGTGCCAGCAGTGAAGCCGACAGGTGGGGCTCACCCCTCCACTTT	CASSEADRWGSPLHF
TRBJ2-7	TRBD1	13	.	TRBV10-3	TGTGCCATCAGTGAGAACCCGACAGGGGAGCAGTACTTC	CAISENPTGEQYF
TRBJ2-6	.	16	.	TRBV6-6	TGTGCCAGCAGTTACCCACGACAGGGAGGTAGTCTCCTCCTGACTTTC	CASSYPRQGGSLLLTF
TRBJ2-3	TRBD1	14	once	TRBV19	TGTGCCAGTAGTATCCGACAGGGGAGGGATACGCAGTATTTT	CASSIRQGRDTQYF
TRBJ2-1	TRBD2	16	.	TRBV4-2	TGTGCCAGCAGCCAAGTGACTAGCGGGGGGAACAATGAGCAGTTCTTC	CASSQVTSGGNNEQFF
TRBJ2-5	.	14	.	TRBV5-1	TGCGCCAGCAGCTTCGGACAGTTGCAAGAGACCCAGTACTTC	CASSFGQLQETQYF
TRBJ2-7	TRBD1	14	.	TRBV28	TGTGCCAGCAGTCCAAGGACAGGGAAGTACGAGCAGTACTTC	CASSPRTGKYEQYF
TRBJ2-3	TRBD2	19	.	TRBV15	TGTGCCACCAGCAGAGATCGGGGACTAGCGGGACAATTCACAGATACGCAGTATTTT	CATSRDRGLAGQFTDTQYF
TRBJ2-7	.	15	once	TRBV5-1	TGCGCCAGCAGCCAACAGGGTGGAAGCTCCTACGAGCAGTACTTC	CASSQQGGSSYEQYF
TRBJ1-1	.	14	.	TRBV4-1	TGCGCCAGCAGCCAAGAGAGGCTGAACACTGAAGCTTTCTTT	CASSQERLNTEAFF
TRBJ2-7	TRBD1	15	.	TRBV4-2	TGTGCCAGCAGCCAAGCCCGGGACAGCTCCTACGAGCAGTACTTC	CASSQARDSSYEQYF
TRBJ1-1	.	11	.	TRBV2	TGTGCCAGCCGAGGACAAAAGGAAGCTTTCTTT	CASRGQKEAFF
TRBJ1-2	.	13	.	TRBV28	TGTGCCAGCAGTACTCCAGGGCGGCATGGCTACACCTTC	CASSTPGRHGYTF
TRBJ2-5	.	19	.	TRBV14	TGTGCCAGCAGCCAAGATGTCCAGGGCGCCCTACTTAAAAAAGAGACCCAGTACTTC	CASSQDVQGALLKKETQYF
TRBJ2-2	.	16	.	TRBV7-9	TGTGCCAGCAGCTCCCGCCTCACAGGGAGAACCGGGGAGCTGTTTTTT	CASSSRLTGRTGELFF
TRBJ1-1	TRBD1	16	.	TRBV5-1	TGCGCCAGCGGCTGGCGGGACAGCGTTATGAACACTGAAGCTTTCTTT	CASGWRDSVMNTEAFF
TRBJ2-5	.	13	.	TRBV28	TGTGCCAGCAGTTTAACCGGGATAGAGACCCAGTACTTC	CASSLTGIETQYF